This passage covers 14 T cell receptor beta chains from one sample sequenced in a study of T-cell memory formation after mild COVID-19. TCRdb called the 5' RACE reads again in MiXCR, with one record for every CDR3 protein. The profile shows about 58,000 distinct CDR3 sequences, around a quarter of them singletons. Material: PBMCs or a T cell subset sorted from them (not recorded which). The receptors here all came from a man younger than 35 who had mild COVID-19 (a few samples of this study predate the infection). Cell type and time point are not known.

The rearrangement uses TRBV14 and TRBJ1-2, with 7 bases identical to TRBD1. V gave up 2 bases and J gave up 6 bases; unmatched junction bases: 3. The CDR3 length is 13 residues. Germline CDR1 reads SGHDN; CDR2 reads FVKESK. CDR3 in amino acids: CASSQYTGDGYTF. The CDR3 bases are TGTGCCAGCAGCCAATATACAGGGGATGGCTACACCTTC.

This clonotype turned up a few times. V usage is TRBV6-5 and J usage is TRBJ1-3, with a possible D match to TRBD1 (5 bases). CDR3 length: 14 residues. Trimming took 6 bases from V and 7 from J, leaving 16 bases between them. The germline V gene has CDR1 MNHEY and CDR2 SVGAGI. The CDR3 DNA reads TGTGCCAGCAGCTACCGGGACGGCGGTAACACCATATATTTT. Translated, it gives CASSYRDGGNTIYF.

The chain combines TRBV4-1 with TRBJ1-4, with TRBD1 identical over 8 bases. Per the germline V gene, CDR1 is MGHRA and CDR2 is YSYEKL. The length of the CDR3 is 18 residues. J lost 7 bases, V lost 0 bases, and 13 bases had no gene match. CDR3 residues: CASSQEYTFGQGGEKLFF. CDR3 DNA: TGCGCCAGCAGCCAAGAATATACGTTTGGACAGGGAGGTGAAAAACTGTTTTTT.

V is TRBV9 and J is TRBJ2-3, with 7 positions matching TRBD2. Germline CDR1 reads SGDLS; CDR2 reads YYNGEE. V was pared by 3 bases and J by 8 bases, with 15 bases of the junction left unmatched. This CDR3 comprises 16 residues. CDR3 bases: TGTGCCAGCAGCGCCCCCCCGCCAGCGGGGTGGGGTACGCAGTATTTT. It yields the protein CASSAPPPAGWGTQYF.

The sample holds a few counts of this clonotype. This chain joins TRBV18 and TRBJ2-2; a possible D gene is TRBD1 (5 bases). Germline CDR1 and CDR2: KGHSH and LQKENI. Trimming pared 2 bases from V and 6 bases from J, leaving 19 bases between. The length of the CDR3 is 17 residues. This chain's CDR3 is CASSPGVRQKIAGELFF. CDR3 sequence (DNA): TGTGCCAGCTCACCAGGGGTAAGACAGAAGATTGCCGGGGAGCTGTTTTTT. Full variable domain (rest looked up from reference TRBV18 and TRBJ2-2): NAGVMQNPRHLVRRRGQEARLRCSPMKGHSHVYWYRQLPEEGLKFMVYLQKENIIDESGMPKERFSAEFPKEGPSILRIQQVVRGDSAAYFCASSPGVRQKIAGELFFGEGSRLTVL.

The chain combines TRBV5-1 with TRBJ1-1, with D possibly being TRBD1 (6 bases). The CDR3 is 12 residues long. Germline values: CDR1 SGHRS, CDR2 YFSETQ. V was clipped by 0 bases and J by 8 bases, with 8 bases between them. CDR3 sequence (DNA): TGCGCCAGCAGCTTGGCGCAGGGGGAAGCTTTCTTT. This translates into CASSLAQGEAFF.

A few counts support this clonotype. This chain connects TRBV7-9 to TRBJ2-5; 7 bases map to TRBD1. The CDR3 loop spans 15 amino acids. Germline values: CDR1 SEHNR, CDR2 FQNEAQ (reference sequence). With 10 bases clipped from V and 4 bases from J, the junction kept 15 bases outside the gene matches. CDR3 sequence (DNA): TGTGCCACCGGGACGAAAACAGGGGCGGGAGAGACCCAGTACTTC. Translated: CATGTKTGAGETQYF.

This clonotype was seen many times. The chain uses TRBV7-9 and TRBJ2-3, with 8 nucleotides matching TRBD1. Germline V gene data show CDR1 as SEHNR and CDR2 as FQNEAQ (reference sequence). This CDR3 spans 15 amino acids. The trim removed 6 bases at V and 8 bases at J, leaving 13 bases unmatched. CDR3 coding DNA: TGTGCCAGCAGACCCGGGACAGGCCCTATCGGTACGCAGTATTTT. It translates to CASRPGTGPIGTQYF.

There are a few counts of this clonotype. The J gene is TRBJ2-7, the V gene TRBV3-1; D is undetermined. The CDR3 is made up of 14 amino acids. Germline CDR1 reads LGHDT; CDR2 reads YNNKEL (reference sequence). V was shortened by 0 bases and J by 0 bases, with 6 bases between the two germline ends. CDR3 bases: TGTGCCAGCAGCCAAGACCAGAGCTCCTACGAGCAGTACGTC. Amino acid sequence: CASSQDQSSYEQYV.

The chain couples TRBV12-3 or TRBV12-4 to TRBJ1-2, with 7 bases that match TRBD1. CDR3 length: 13 amino acids. The V segment lost 8 bases and the J segment 0 bases; nucleotides outside the gene matches: 3. CDR3 residues: CASSQGANYGYTF. In nucleotides, the CDR3 is TGTGCCAGCTCTCAGGGGGCTAACTATGGCTACACCTTC.

This clonotype has just a few counts. The chain joins TRBV4-1 to TRBJ2-2; D gene uncertain. The CDR3 totals 18 residues. Trimming shortened V by 0 bases and J by 7 bases, and 21 bases separated the two germline ends. The germline V gene encodes CDR1 MGHRA and CDR2 YSYEKL. The CDR3 here is CASSQEGIGKRPVGELFF. The CDR3 DNA reads TGCGCCAGCAGCCAAGAGGGGATAGGAAAAAGACCAGTCGGGGAGCTGTTTTTT.

This clonotype was detected only a few times. The chain is built from TRBV14 and TRBJ2-1; unclear D gene. Germline V gene data show CDR1 as SGHDN and CDR2 as FVKESK. Trimming pared 3 bases from V and 10 bases from J, leaving 16 bases between. There are 14 residues in the CDR3. CDR3 in amino acids: CASSHTIDIAEQFF. The CDR3 nucleotides read TGTGCCAGCAGCCACACCATCGACATCGCGGAGCAGTTCTTC.

This clonotype turned up a few times. The chain joins TRBV5-4 to TRBJ2-3; D unclear. V dropped 10 bases and J dropped 4 bases, with 19 bases sitting between them. The CDR3 is 14 residues long. Germline V gene sequence: CDR1 SGHNT, CDR2 YYREEE (reference sequence). CDR3 sequence reads: CAAKVAQFPDTQYF. The CDR3, as DNA: TGTGCCGCCAAGGTTGCTCAGTTTCCAGATACGCAGTATTTT.

There are many counts of this clonotype. The rearrangement joins TRBV5-6 to TRBJ2-7; 7 bases align to TRBD1. CDR3 length: 14 residues. The ends lost 4 bases at V and 2 bases at J; junction bases unmatched: 6. Looked up from germline, CDR1 is SGHDT and CDR2 is YYEEEE. The CDR3 here is CASSVGQATYEQYF. CDR3 nucleotides: TGTGCCAGCAGCGTCGGACAGGCCACCTACGAGCAGTACTTC.